Detailed here is one T cell receptor beta chain. The antigen it binds to is not known. No much larger clonotype is one base removed from it; base qualities were not supplied. The immunoSEQ Assay was the method used to sequence TCRbeta CDR3 regions. After extraction, genomic DNA underwent amplification by bias-controlled multiplex PCR, followed by high-throughput sequencing. In the paper's pipeline: To quantify the absolute abundance of every unique TCRbeta CDR3 region, sequences were collapsed and filtered. T cell fraction was estimated by normalizing TCRbeta template counts to usable DNA, which was measured by amplifying reference genes present in all nucleated cells. Repertoire TCRs were annotated as SARS-CoV-2-specific when V gene, CDR3 amino acid sequence and J gene were exactly matched to a known reactive TCR set. The reference SARS-CoV-2 TCR set came from MIRA and was filtered for enrichment in COVID-19-positive ImmuneCODE repertoires, removing public or cross-reactive TCRs. Using the MIRA antigens, annotated TCRs were further analysed by specific ORF or by position within an ORF. Breadth was defined as the number of annotated unique rearrangements divided by the total number of unique productive rearrangements, and depth was defined as the summed frequency of the annotated unique rearrangements. Group comparisons of TCR breadth used two-sided Wilcoxon rank-sum tests. Drawn from immuneACCESS, this table holds only the in-frame rearrangements with V and J called that TCRdb kept. Clones are partly lost; checked studies trace under half to an unresolved V gene and leave the rest unexplained. V and J calls plus clone size are reproduced from that table; the DNA served to infer D and trimming. In all, the sample holds around 320,000 clones, and about 82% of those were seen once. The top ten constitute 1.5% to 2.5% of the sample.

This entry belongs to a study of Ad26.COV2.S vaccination and SARS-CoV-2 variants (dated by TCRdb to about 2021). Turning to the overall study: Donors in the vaccine arm were drawn from COV1001, a phase I-IIa trial of Ad26.COV2.S in healthy adults that was multicentre, randomized, double-blind and placebo-controlled. Ad26.COV2.S was given intramuscularly at 5x10^10 or 1x10^11 viral particles, as a single shot or as two shots 56 days apart. A total of 32 samples were included in the TCR-sequenced set, comprising around 19 Ad26.COV2.S vaccine recipients, 5 placebo recipients and 8 SARS-CoV-2 convalescent individuals. Trial participants were randomized into five groups of five: low-dose or high-dose Ad26.COV2.S given once or twice, or placebo on both occasions. Investigators remained blinded to trial group allocation during experiments and outcome assessment. The specificity and breadth of SARS-CoV-2-reactive T cell receptors after Ad26.COV2.S vaccination were assessed by TCRbeta repertoire sequencing. What the study reported, not specific to this receptor: Vaccine and placebo recipients had comparable non-spike TCR breadth, which fits with the vaccine containing only spike. The study lacked the statistical power to compare responses across vaccine doses or regimens. Substantial breadth of spike-specific CD8+ and CD4+ T cell responses was reported after vaccination. Higher spike-specific TCR breadth was observed in Ad26.COV2.S recipients than in placebo recipients (P = 0.0014). According to the authors, total T cell responses may have been underestimated by the TCR breadth and depth analyses.

Per the germline V gene, SGHDT is the CDR1 and YYEEEE is the CDR2. CDR3 length: 15 amino acids, cysteine to phenylalanine. Only the CDR3 portion is preserved as DNA: 45 bases, with reading frame beginning at the first base. Germline trimming amounts to 4 bases on V and 5 bases on J, with 11 as the count of junction bases outside the gene matches. What the treatment or condition label conveys for this sample: around 19 received Ad26.COV2.S at low or high dose, single or two shots; 5 received placebo; per-sample allocation not given. For vaccine and placebo recipients, the sequenced repertoires came from samples collected on day 63 after the first injection. Cohort 1b enrolled around 23 adults aged 18-55 years at a single site in Boston, USA, between 29 July and 7 August 2020. As a vaccine, Ad26.COV2.S was a replication-incompetent adenovirus type 26 vector that expressed a prefusion-stabilized SARS-CoV-2 spike protein derived from the original Wuhan strain.

Specimen: peripheral blood, collected in a trial of Ad26.COV2.S vaccine versus placebo. The TCR was taken from a person between 18 and 65 years old who received the Ad26.COV2.S COVID-19 vaccine or a placebo. The rearranged segments are TRBV5-6 and TRBJ1-1, and 7 junction bases match TRBD1. The nucleotide sequence is given as TGTGCCAGCAGCCGCCAGACAGGGTATGTGACTGAAGCTTTCTTT. Its protein reads: CASSRQTGYVTEAFF.